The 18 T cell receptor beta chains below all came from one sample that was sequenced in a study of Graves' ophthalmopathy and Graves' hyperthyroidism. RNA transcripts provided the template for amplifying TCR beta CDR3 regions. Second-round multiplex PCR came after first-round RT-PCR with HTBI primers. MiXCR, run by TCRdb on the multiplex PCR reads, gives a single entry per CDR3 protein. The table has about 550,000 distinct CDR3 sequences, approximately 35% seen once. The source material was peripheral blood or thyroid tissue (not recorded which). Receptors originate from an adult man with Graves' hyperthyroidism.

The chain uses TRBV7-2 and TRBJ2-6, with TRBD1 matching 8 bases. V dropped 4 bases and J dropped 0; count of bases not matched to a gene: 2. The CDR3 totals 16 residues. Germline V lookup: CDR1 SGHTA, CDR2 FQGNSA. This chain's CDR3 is CASSWGQVSGANVLTF. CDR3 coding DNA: TGTGCCAGCAGCTGGGGACAGGTCTCTGGGGCCAACGTCCTGACTTTC.

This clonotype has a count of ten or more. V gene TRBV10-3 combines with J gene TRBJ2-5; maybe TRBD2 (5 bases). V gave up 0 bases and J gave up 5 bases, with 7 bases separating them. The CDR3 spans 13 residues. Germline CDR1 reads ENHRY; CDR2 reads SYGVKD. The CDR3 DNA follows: TGTGCCATCAGTGAGTCAGAGGGTGAGACCCAGTACTTC. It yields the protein CAISESEGETQYF.

CDR3 amino acids: CASSAQGTSSTYNEQFF. DNA for the CDR3: TGTGCCAGCAGTGCCCAAGGGACTTCGAGTACCTACAATGAGCAGTTCTTC. The rearrangement joins TRBV2 to TRBJ2-1; a weak D match, TRBD2 (6 bases). CDR1 is SNHLY and CDR2 is FYNNEI in the germline V gene. The CDR3 is made up of 17 amino acids. V gave up 4 bases and J gave up 2 bases, with 18 bases separating them.

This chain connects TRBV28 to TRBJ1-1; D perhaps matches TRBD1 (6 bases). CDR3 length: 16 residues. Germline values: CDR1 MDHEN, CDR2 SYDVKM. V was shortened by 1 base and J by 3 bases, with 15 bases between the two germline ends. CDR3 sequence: CASSLFLGTSYTEAFF. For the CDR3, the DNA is TGTGCCAGCAGTTTATTTTTGGGGACAAGCTACACTGAAGCTTTCTTT.

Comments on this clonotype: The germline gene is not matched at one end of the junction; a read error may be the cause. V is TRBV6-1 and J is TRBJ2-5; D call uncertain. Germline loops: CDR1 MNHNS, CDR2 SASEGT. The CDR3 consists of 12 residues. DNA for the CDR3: TGTGCCAGAAGTGAACCTGGGGAGACCCAGTACTTC. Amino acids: CARSEPGETQYF.

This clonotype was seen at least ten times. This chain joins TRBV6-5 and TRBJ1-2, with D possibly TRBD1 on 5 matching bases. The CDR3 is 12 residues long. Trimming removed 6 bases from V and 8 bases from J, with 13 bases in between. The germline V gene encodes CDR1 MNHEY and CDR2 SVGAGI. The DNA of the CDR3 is TGTGCCAGCAGCTACGGGCCAGGGGGCTACACCTTC. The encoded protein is CASSYGPGGYTF.

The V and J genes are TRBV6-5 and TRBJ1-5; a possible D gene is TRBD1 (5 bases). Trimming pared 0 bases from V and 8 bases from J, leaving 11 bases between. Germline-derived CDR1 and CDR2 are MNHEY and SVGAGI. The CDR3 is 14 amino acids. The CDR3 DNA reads TGTGCCAGCAGTTACTCGTTTTCCAGGGAGCCCCAGCATTTT. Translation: CASSYSFSREPQHF.

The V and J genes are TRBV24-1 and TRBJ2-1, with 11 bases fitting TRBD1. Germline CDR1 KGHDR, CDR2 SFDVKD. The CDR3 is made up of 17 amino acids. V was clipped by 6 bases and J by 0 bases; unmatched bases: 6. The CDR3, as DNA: TGTGCCACCAGTAACTCCGGGACAGGGGGCTCCTACAATGAGCAGTTCTTC. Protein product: CATSNSGTGGSYNEQFF.

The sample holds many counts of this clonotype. CDR3 bases: TGTGCCAGCATTCCGGACAGGGGAAGTAATTCACCCCTCCACTTT. Its translation is CASIPDRGSNSPLHF. The rearrangement uses TRBV2 and TRBJ1-6, with TRBD1 identical over 9 bases. Germline trimming cut 7 bases from V and 6 bases from J; bases unmatched to any gene: 7. Looked up from germline, CDR1 is SNHLY and CDR2 is FYNNEI. The CDR3 has 15 residues.

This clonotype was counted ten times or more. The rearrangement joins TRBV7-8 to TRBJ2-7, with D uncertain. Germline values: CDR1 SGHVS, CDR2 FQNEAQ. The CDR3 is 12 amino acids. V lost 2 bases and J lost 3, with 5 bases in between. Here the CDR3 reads CASSLIDYEQYF. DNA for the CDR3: TGTGCCAGCAGCTTAATTGACTACGAGCAGTACTTC.

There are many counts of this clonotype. The DNA for the CDR3 is TGTGCCACCAGTGATTTGGAGCCCCAGGGGGCCTTGAACACTGAAGCTTTCTTT. This gives the protein CATSDLEPQGALNTEAFF. The rearrangement joins TRBV24-1 to TRBJ1-1; the match to TRBD1 covers 8 bases. This CDR3 spans 18 amino acids. Per germline, CDR1 KGHDR and CDR2 SFDVKD. The V gene end was trimmed by 0 bases and the J gene end by 0 bases; junction bases not matched to a gene: 8.

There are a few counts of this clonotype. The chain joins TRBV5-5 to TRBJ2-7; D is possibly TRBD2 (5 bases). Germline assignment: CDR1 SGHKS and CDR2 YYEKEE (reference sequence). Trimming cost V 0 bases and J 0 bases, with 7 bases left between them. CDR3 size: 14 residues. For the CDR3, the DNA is TGTGCCAGCAGCTTGGGGGAGTTCTCCTACGAGCAGTACTTC. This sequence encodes CASSLGEFSYEQYF.

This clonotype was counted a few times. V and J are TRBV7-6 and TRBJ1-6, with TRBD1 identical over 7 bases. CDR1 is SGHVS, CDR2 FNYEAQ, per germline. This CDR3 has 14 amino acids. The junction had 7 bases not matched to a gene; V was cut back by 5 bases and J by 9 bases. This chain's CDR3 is CASSPGQSGSPLHF. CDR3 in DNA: TGTGCCAGCAGCCCGGGACAGTCCGGTTCACCCCTCCACTTT.

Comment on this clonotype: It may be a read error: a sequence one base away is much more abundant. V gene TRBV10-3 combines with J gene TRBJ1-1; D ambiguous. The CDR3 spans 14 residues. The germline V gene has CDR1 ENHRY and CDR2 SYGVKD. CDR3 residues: CASRGVGSNAEAFF. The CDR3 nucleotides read TGTGCCAGCAGAGGCGTTGGGTCGAACGCTGAAGCTTTCTTT.

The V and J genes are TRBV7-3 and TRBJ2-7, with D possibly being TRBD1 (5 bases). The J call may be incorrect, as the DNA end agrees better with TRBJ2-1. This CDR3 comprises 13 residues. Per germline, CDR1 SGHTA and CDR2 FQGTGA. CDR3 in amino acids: CASSGPSYNEQFF. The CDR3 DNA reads TGTGCCAGCTCAGGGCCATCCTACAATGAGCAGTTCTTC.

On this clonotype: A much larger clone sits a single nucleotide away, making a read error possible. CDR3 amino acids: CTTSDRTNQPQHF. The CDR3 DNA sequence: TGTACCACCAGTGACAGAACAAATCAGCCCCAGCATTTT. V and J are TRBV24-1 and TRBJ1-5; D is possibly TRBD1 (5 bases). The V gene's germline CDR1 is KGHDR and CDR2 SFDVKD. CDR3 length: 13 amino acids.

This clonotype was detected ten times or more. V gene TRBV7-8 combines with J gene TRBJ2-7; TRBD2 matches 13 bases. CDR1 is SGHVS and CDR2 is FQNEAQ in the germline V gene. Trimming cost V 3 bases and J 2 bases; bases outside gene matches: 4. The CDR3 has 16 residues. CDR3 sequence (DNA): TGTGCCAGCAGCTTCCCGGGGACTAGCGGGGCCTACGAGCAGTACTTC. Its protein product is CASSFPGTSGAYEQYF.

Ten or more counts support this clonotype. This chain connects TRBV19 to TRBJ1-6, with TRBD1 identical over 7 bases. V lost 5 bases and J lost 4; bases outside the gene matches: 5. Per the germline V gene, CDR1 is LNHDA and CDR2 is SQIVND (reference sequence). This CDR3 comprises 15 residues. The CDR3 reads CASSSGTDYNSPLHF. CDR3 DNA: TGTGCCAGTAGTTCCGGGACAGATTATAATTCACCCCTCCACTTT.